Following are 9 T cell receptor beta chains from one sample sequenced in a study of blood T cell repertoires in COVID-19. Profiled with immunoSEQ multiplex PCR; TCRdb holds only in-frame clones, not every one. The sample includes 100,000 to 140,000 clones, about nine tenths of them seen just once. Sequencing input: peripheral blood. These receptors were obtained from a woman aged 25 to 39 with acute or convalescent COVID-19.

This chain uses TRBV7-6 with TRBJ2-7; D is possibly TRBD2 (6 bases). CDR1 SGHVS and CDR2 FNYEAQ come from the germline V gene. This CDR3 region has 15 residues. V was clipped by 0 bases and J by 5 bases, with 14 bases between them. CDR3 loop: CASSLAGGSVDEQYF. CDR3 coding DNA: TGTGCCAGCAGCTTAGCGGGGGGTAGCGTCGACGAGCAGTACTTC.

The CDR3 spells CASSFRWGVKNSGNTIYF. The CDR3 bases are TGTGCCAGCAGTTTTAGGTGGGGGGTCAAAAACTCTGGAAACACCATATATTTT. The V call is TRBV28, the J call TRBJ1-3; D may be TRBD1 (5 bases). Trimming removed 3 bases from V and 0 bases from J, with 18 bases in between. Germline values: CDR1 MDHEN, CDR2 SYDVKM. The CDR3 is made up of 18 amino acids.

V gene TRBV7-2 combines with J gene TRBJ2-2; the match to TRBD1 covers 9 bases. The CDR3 runs to 15 residues. Germline V CDR1 and CDR2: SGHTA, FQGNSA. The ends lost 3 bases at V and 7 bases at J; junction bases unmatched: 6. The CDR3 loop reads CASSFAGTGHGELFF. In nucleotides, the CDR3 is TGTGCCAGCAGCTTCGCCGGGACAGGGCACGGGGAGCTGTTTTTT.

The chain recombines TRBV11-3 with TRBJ2-3; D is ambiguous. The CDR3 loop spans 14 amino acids. Deletions cut 1 base from V and 4 bases from J, with 9 bases between. CDR1 is SGHNT and CDR2 is YENEEA in the germline V gene. The DNA of the CDR3 is TGTGCCAGCAGCTTAGGGGCGCAAGCAGATACGCAGTATTTT. Translating gives CASSLGAQADTQYF.

The chain employs TRBV7-9 and TRBJ1-6; 9 bases are shared with TRBD1. The CDR3 consists of 15 residues. Losses at the gene ends were 4 bases for V and 10 bases for J; bases not matched to a gene: 8. Germline V gene sequence: CDR1 SEHNR, CDR2 FQNEAQ (reference sequence). The CDR3 is CASSSTGTGYSPLHF. Here the CDR3 DNA reads TGTGCCAGCAGCTCCACCGGGACAGGGTACTCACCCCTCCACTTT.

This clone has a single count. The chain joins TRBV28 to TRBJ1-2, with D maybe TRBD1 (6 bases). The CDR3 is 13 amino acids. The V gene lost 5 bases and the J gene lost 4 bases, with 11 bases spanning the gap. CDR1 is MDHEN, CDR2 SYDVKM, per germline. CDR3 residues: CASSPRGFYGYTF. The CDR3 DNA follows: TGTGCCAGCAGTCCCAGGGGATTCTATGGCTACACCTTC.

This clone has more than one count but fewer than ten. J is TRBJ1-2 and V is TRBV11-3, with D possibly matching TRBD1 (6 bases). With 2 bases removed from V and 0 bases from J, the gap between germline ends came to 10 bases. CDR3 length: 15 residues. The germline V gene encodes CDR1 SGHNT and CDR2 YENEEA. The CDR3, as DNA: TGTGCCAGCAGCTTATTTGGGACATCTAACTATGGCTACACCTTC. This gives the protein CASSLFGTSNYGYTF.

This chain connects TRBV28 to TRBJ1-5; D remains unclear. This CDR3 is built from 14 residues. V lost 6 bases to trimming and J lost 0 bases, with 9 bases between them. The germline CDR1 and CDR2 sequences are MDHEN and SYDVKM. The CDR3 DNA sequence: TGTGCCAGCAGGGCAGCGATTAGCAATCAGCCCCAGCATTTT. This translates into CASRAAISNQPQHF. Using reference TRBV28 and TRBJ1-5 for the parts outside the CDR3, the full variable domain is DVKVTQSSRYLVKRTGEKVFLECVQDMDHENMFWYRQDPGLGLRLIYFSYDVKMKEKGDIPEGYSVSREKKERFSLILESASTNQTSMYLCASRAAISNQPQHFGDGTRLSIL.

The V call is TRBV19, the J call TRBJ1-1; D is ambiguous. CDR3 length: 14 amino acids. Between the trimmed V and J ends, which lost 3 bases and 1 base, there was a span of 9 bases. Germline-derived CDR1 and CDR2 are LNHDA and SQIVND (reference sequence). CDR3 nucleotides: TGTGCCAGTAGTATGCCCGGAGCGAACACTGAAGCTTTCTTT. Amino acids: CASSMPGANTEAFF.